This T cell receptor (beta chain) came from a study of cytomegalovirus exposure and HLA in healthy donors. Primers included in the PCR were 60 Vbeta and 13 Jbeta primers. Clones were sequenced by immunoSEQ multiplex PCR, and TCRdb holds only the in-frame ones, with some missing. The sample consists of approximately 110,000 clones, 65% of them appearing once. V shed 6 bases, J shed 6 bases, and the junction held 12 bases outside the gene matches. From germline, CDR1 is GTSNPN and CDR2 SVGIG (reference sequence). The CDR3 is made up of 17 amino acids. This clone showed up just a few times. This receptor was identified in a man aged 25 to 40 in good health and CMV-seropositive. Sequenced: PBMCs. The V gene is TRBV30, the J gene TRBJ2-1, with 15 bases matching TRBD2. CDR3 bases: TGTGCCTGCGGTACCCAATGGACTAGCGGGGGGGTCAATGAGCAGTTCTTC. Protein product: CACGTQWTSGGVNEQFF.